A selection of T cell receptor beta chains follows, all from one sample in a study of regulatory T cells in long-lasting Graves disease. MiXCR, run by TCRdb on the multiplex PCR reads, gives a single entry per CDR3 protein. The profile shows about 530,000 distinct CDR3 sequences, 15% to 20% of them singletons. These data also formed part of another study, on T cells in Graves' hyperthyroidism and ophthalmopathy.

Sequences were derived from peripheral blood mononuclear cells (PBMCs), sampled at new diagnosis, from a patient treated with antithyroid drugs. Receptors were obtained from a woman aged 35-60 years with Graves disease. Both conserved end residues are part of each CDR3. A D gene is named only where the DNA matches it firmly. Rows may omit the clone size; those that give it use once, few, many or a size class.

size,J,D,V,DNA,CDR3
many,TRBJ1-4,-,TRBV3-1,TGTGCCAGCAGCCAAGTAGGCCGGACAAACGAAAAACTGTTTTTT,CASSQVGRTNEKLFF
-,TRBJ2-2,TRBD1,TRBV25-1,TGTGCCAGCAGTGATATGACAGGGTATGGCGGGGAGCTGTTTTTT,CASSDMTGYGGELFF
-,TRBJ1-6,-,TRBV6-1,TGTGCCAGCACAAGGGTTAGCTCCTATAATTCACCCCTCCACTTT,CASTRVSSYNSPLHF
-,TRBJ1-3,-,TRBV11-3,TGTGCCAGCAGCCCGATGGAGGGGGGAAACACCATATATTTT,CASSPMEGGNTIYF
-,TRBJ2-1,-,TRBV5-5,TGTGCCAGCAGCTTGGAGGGACCCGGATACAATGAGCAGTTCTTC,CASSLEGPGYNEQFF
few,TRBJ1-6,-,TRBV6-1,TGTGCCAGCAGTCCCTCGACAGGACGCAATTCACCCCTCCACTTT,CASSPSTGRNSPLHF
many,TRBJ2-5,-,TRBV6-5,TGTGCCAGCAGTTACTCGCGGGAGACCCAGTACTTC,CASSYSRETQYF
-,TRBJ2-5,TRBD1,TRBV2,TGTGCCAGCAACGGGGACAGGGGGCGAGAGACCCAGTACTTC,CASNGDRGRETQYF
-,TRBJ2-3,-,TRBV10-3,TGTGCCATCAGCCCGGACACTTCAGATACGCAGTATTTT,CAISPDTSDTQYF
many,TRBJ1-1,-,TRBV20-1,TGCAGTGTGAGGGGTTTCGACACTGAAGCTTTCTTT,CSVRGFDTEAFF
-,TRBJ1-1,-,TRBV10-2,TGCGCCAGCAGTGAAACAGTGGTAGGTGAAGCTTTCTTT,CASSETVVGEAFF
many,TRBJ1-2,-,TRBV20-1,TGCAGTGCTAGAGATATGGCAGCCTATGGCTACACCTTC,CSARDMAAYGYTF
many,TRBJ1-1,-,TRBV3-1,TGTGCCAGCAGCCAAGAGCCAGGGAGTAGCACTGAAGCTTTCTTT,CASSQEPGSSTEAFF
many,TRBJ2-7,TRBD1,TRBV2,TGTGCCAGCAGTAAAGACAGGGGTGAAGACGAGCAGTACTTC,CASSKDRGEDEQYF